This T cell receptor (beta chain) was documented in a study of molecular identifiers for immune sequencing clone quantification. Via MiXCR, TCRdb re-called the PCR reads, giving one row per CDR3 protein. The sample shows about 640,000 distinct CDR3 sequences, around 20% of them seen only once. Trimming pared 5 bases from V and 9 bases from J, leaving 14 bases between. CDR3 length: 13 amino acids. Germline V CDR1 and CDR2: MNHEY, SVGEGT. The sample holds many counts of this clonotype. Input material: naive CD8+ T cells from blood, with Jurkat cell RNA spiked in. The subset denotes: FACS-sorted CD8+CD4-CCR7+CD45RA+ naive T cells. The chain has TRBV6-2 or TRBV6-3 and TRBJ2-1; weak D call: TRBD2 (5 bases). This receptor was taken from a human donor in good health. Some libraries in this study had Jurkat cell RNA spiked in. CDR3 DNA: TGTGCCAGCAGTAGCAATCTAGCAAGTGAGCAGTTCTTC. As protein: CASSSNLASEQFF.